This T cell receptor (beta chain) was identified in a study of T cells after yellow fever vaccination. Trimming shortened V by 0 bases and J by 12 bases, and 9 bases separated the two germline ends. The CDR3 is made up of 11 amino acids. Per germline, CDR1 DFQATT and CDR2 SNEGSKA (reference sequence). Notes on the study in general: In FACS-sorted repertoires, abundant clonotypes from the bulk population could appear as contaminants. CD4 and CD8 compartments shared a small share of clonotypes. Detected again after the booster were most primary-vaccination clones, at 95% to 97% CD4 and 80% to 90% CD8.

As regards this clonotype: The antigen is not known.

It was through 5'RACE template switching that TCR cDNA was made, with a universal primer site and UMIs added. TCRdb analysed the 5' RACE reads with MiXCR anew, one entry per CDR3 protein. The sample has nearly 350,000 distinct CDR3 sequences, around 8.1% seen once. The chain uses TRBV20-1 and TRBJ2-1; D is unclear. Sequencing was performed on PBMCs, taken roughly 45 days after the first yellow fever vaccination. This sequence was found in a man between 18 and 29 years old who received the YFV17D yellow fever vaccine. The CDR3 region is CSARDPKGQFF. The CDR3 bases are TGCAGTGCTAGAGACCCGAAGGGGCAGTTCTTC.